The clone carrying this TCR beta chain was counted a single time. Antigen specificity is unknown. The data originate from a study of cytomegalovirus exposure and HLA in healthy donors. The V gene lost 2 bases and the J gene lost 2 bases, with 5 bases spanning the gap. The CDR3 is made up of 12 amino acids. CDR1 SGHKS and CDR2 YYEKEE come from the germline V gene (reference sequence). Study-wide findings and caveats: Apart from CMV serostatus, no immune exposure information was available. The authors later found most CMV-associated TCR beta chains appeared HLA-restricted. According to reports, the classifier identified cytomegalovirus status with high specificity and sensitivity.

PCR primers comprised 60 Vbeta and 13 Jbeta primers. Sequenced by immunoSEQ multiplex PCR; TCRdb stores in-frame clones only, minus some. The table has around 190,000 clones, around 73% seen once. The chain links TRBV5-5 to TRBJ2-7, with unresolved D. This clonotype originated in a woman aged 25 to 39 in good health and CMV-seronegative. Sequencing was done on a sample of PBMCs. The CDR3 DNA sequence: TGTGCCAGCAGCTTTTTAGCCTACGAGCAGTACTTC. Residues: CASSFLAYEQYF.